One sample yielded the 9 T cell receptor beta chains listed below, sequenced in a study of blood T cell repertoires in COVID-19. Produced via immunoSEQ multiplex PCR; TCRdb's table is partial and in-frame only. Of about 50,000 clones listed, 81% are singletons. The sequenced sample was peripheral blood. The receptors originated from a woman aged 80 or over with COVID-19, enrolled during active disease.

The chain carries TRBV11-1 and TRBJ2-1; TRBD1 matches at 7 bases. Germline CDR1 reads SGHAT; CDR2 reads FQDESV (reference sequence). This CDR3 is built from 13 residues. V lost 4 bases, J lost 4 bases, and 1 base stayed unmatched. The CDR3 DNA reads as TGTGCCAGCAGCTCACAGGGGTACAATGAGCAGTTCTTC. Amino acids: CASSSQGYNEQFF.

This clone has just a few counts. The genes are TRBV11-2 and TRBJ2-1; the match to TRBD2 covers 10 bases. The V and J ends lost 6 bases and 2 bases, in that order; junction bases with no gene match: 4. CDR3 length: 15 amino acids. Germline CDR1 is SGHAT and CDR2 is FQNNGV. The CDR3 loop is CASRPTSGAYNEQFF. Written as DNA, the CDR3 is TGTGCCAGCAGACCCACTAGCGGGGCCTACAATGAGCAGTTCTTC. The complete variable domain, with remaining parts taken from reference TRBV11-2 and TRBJ2-1, reads EAGVAQSPRYKIIEKRQSVAFWCNPISGHATLYWYQQILGQGPKLLIQFQNNGVVDDSQLPKDRFSAERLKGVDSTLKIQPAKLEDSAVYLCASRPTSGAYNEQFFGPGTRLTVL.

The chain is built from TRBV5-1 and TRBJ2-1; TRBD2 matches at 11 bases. With 2 bases clipped from V and 8 bases from J, the junction kept 6 bases outside the gene matches. Germline loops: CDR1 SGHRS, CDR2 YFSETQ. This CDR3 contains 15 residues. CDR3 region: CASSFLAGGQDEQFF. The CDR3 DNA is TGCGCCAGCAGCTTCCTAGCGGGAGGTCAGGATGAGCAGTTCTTC.

The chain couples TRBV18 to TRBJ2-7; TRBD2 aligns across 7 bases. V shed 5 bases, J shed 2 bases, and the junction held 6 bases outside the gene matches. Germline CDR1 KGHSH, CDR2 LQKENI. The CDR3 is made up of 14 amino acids. For the CDR3, the DNA is TGTGCCAGCTCAACCGGGGGGTTGCCCTACGAGCAGTACTTC. It codes for CASSTGGLPYEQYF.

The V and J genes are TRBV5-1 and TRBJ1-5; D perhaps matches TRBD1 (5 bases). Germline V lookup: CDR1 SGHRS, CDR2 YFSETQ. With 1 base removed from V and 1 base from J, the gap between germline ends came to 9 bases. This CDR3 region has 15 residues. This CDR3 is CASSLNGASNQPQHF. CDR3 nucleotide sequence: TGCGCCAGCAGCTTGAATGGGGCGAGCAATCAGCCCCAGCATTTT.

This clone has a handful of counts. V is TRBV7-9 and J is TRBJ2-7; D is ambiguous. The CDR3 has 13 amino acids. Trimming removed 2 bases at V and 2 bases at J, with 7 bases between. Germline loops: CDR1 SEHNR, CDR2 FQNEAQ (reference sequence). This chain's CDR3 is CASSLRATYEQYF. In DNA, the CDR3 is TGTGCCAGCAGCTTAAGAGCAACCTACGAGCAGTACTTC.

This chain joins TRBV4-1 and TRBJ2-5; 7 positions agree with TRBD2. Germline V lookup: CDR1 MGHRA, CDR2 YSYEKL. Trimming at V came to 1 base and at J to 4 bases, leaving 3 bases not matched to a gene. This CDR3 is built from 14 residues. In DNA form, the CDR3 reads TGCGCCAGCAGCCAAGGGGCGGGGGTAGAGACCCAGTACTTC. As protein: CASSQGAGVETQYF.

The chain joins TRBV2 to TRBJ1-3; D gene unclear. The CDR3 runs 20 residues. Germline CDR1 SNHLY, CDR2 FYNNEI. V lost 0 bases, J lost 0 bases, and 21 bases lay in between. The CDR3 loop is CASSEAELSIPDHSGNTIYF. CDR3 coding DNA: TGTGCCAGCAGTGAAGCTGAACTAAGTATTCCAGACCACTCTGGAAACACCATATATTTT.

The CDR3 loop reads CASPLTGLAGVIPYNEQFF. The CDR3 coding sequence is TGCGCCAGCCCCTTAACGGGACTAGCGGGAGTCATCCCCTACAATGAGCAGTTCTTC. The chain is built from TRBV10-1 and TRBJ2-1, with 14 bases lining up with TRBD2. This CDR3 contains 19 residues. Germline lookup yields CDR1 WNHNN and CDR2 SYGVQD (reference sequence). The junction had 14 bases not matched to a gene; V was cut back by 8 bases and J by 2 bases.